In this sample, the clone carrying this TCR beta chain turned up many times. V dropped 1 base and J dropped 4 bases, with 15 bases sitting between them. The CDR3 length is 16 residues. Germline CDR1 SGHTA, CDR2 FQGNSA. The authors prepared the TCRbeta library with unique molecular identifiers. Using its own MiXCR run on the PCR reads, TCRdb lists one record per CDR3 protein. The sample shows 450,000 to 500,000 distinct CDR3 sequences, around 13% of them seen only once. The data belong to a study of T-cell reconstitution after alpha-beta-depleted transplantation in children. The rearrangement uses TRBV7-2 and TRBJ2-3; TRBD2 is a possible D gene (6 bases). Sequenced here: PBMCs from the stem cell graft donor, sampled from the stem cell graft. This receptor was obtained from a human donor who donated a stem cell graft to a child with combined immunodeficiency. The CDR3 loop is CASSLVVGRPSDTQYF. The CDR3 region has the DNA TGTGCCAGCAGCTTAGTAGTCGGGAGACCCTCAGATACGCAGTATTTT.